A selection of T cell receptor beta chains follows, all from one sample in a study of blood T cells in healthy people across ages. TCRdb recomputed calls from the 5' RACE reads with MiXCR, one row per CDR3 protein. The sample has over 1,500,000 distinct CDR3 sequences, less than 50% seen once; the top ten hold around 2.1%. The material sequenced was blood. These receptors all come from a woman between 35 and 50 years old in good health. Both conserved end residues are part of each CDR3. D genes are given only for firm matches. Clone size, where shown, is once, few, many, or a class for clones that have expanded.

j_call	v_call	d_call	clone_size	cdr3_aa	cdr3_nt
TRBJ1-1	TRBV20-1	TRBD1	once	CSARAAGGRSTEAFF	TGCAGTGCTAGAGCGGCAGGGGGCCGTAGCACTGAAGCTTTCTTT
TRBJ2-4	TRBV29-1	TRBD2	many	CSVGEGPKNIQYF	TGCAGCGTTGGGGAGGGGCCCAAAAACATTCAGTACTTC
TRBJ1-5	TRBV25-1	-	-	CASSESSGSNQPQHF	TGTGCCAGCAGTGAGAGTTCAGGGAGCAATCAGCCCCAGCATTTT
TRBJ1-2	TRBV5-5	TRBD1	few	CASSQTQGDGYTF	TGTGCCAGCAGCCAAACACAGGGGGATGGCTACACCTTC
TRBJ2-5	TRBV20-1	TRBD1	-	CSAPGTGSQETQYF	TGCAGTGCTCCAGGGACAGGAAGCCAAGAGACCCAGTACTTC
TRBJ2-4	TRBV12-3/TRBV12-4	-	-	CASSLGRYGGDPKNIQYF	TGTGCCAGCAGTTTGGGACGTTACGGGGGAGATCCCAAAAACATTCAGTACTTC
TRBJ2-1	TRBV6-2/TRBV6-3	-	few	CAIRDFYNEQFF	TGTGCCATCCGGGATTTCTACAATGAGCAGTTCTTC
TRBJ2-5	TRBV28	TRBD1	-	CASTPDRDQETQYF	TGTGCCAGCACCCCCGACAGGGATCAAGAGACCCAGTACTTC
TRBJ1-2	TRBV27	TRBD1	-	CASSTDRGRTNDYTF	TGTGCCAGCAGTACCGACAGGGGGCGGACGAATGACTACACCTTC
TRBJ2-1	TRBV27	TRBD2	-	CASSLLVTSNNEQFF	TGTGCCAGCAGCCTCCTAGTGACTAGCAATAATGAGCAGTTCTTC
TRBJ2-5	TRBV13	-	-	CASSLGLRGQEETQYF	TGTGCCAGCAGCTTAGGCCTTAGGGGACAAGAAGAGACCCAGTACTTC
TRBJ2-7	TRBV27	-	-	CASKLLRGRDYEQYF	TGTGCCAGCAAACTACTAAGAGGTCGAGACTACGAGCAGTACTTC
TRBJ1-4	TRBV6-5	-	-	CASSLVGGPTNEKLFF	TGTGCCAGCAGCCTGGTGGGGGGGCCCACTAATGAAAAACTGTTTTTT
TRBJ1-2	TRBV7-9	-	once	CASSDGQTDGYTF	TGTGCCAGCAGCGACGGACAGACTGATGGCTACACCTTC
TRBJ1-5	TRBV6-5	TRBD1	-	CASGPQGAGNQPRHF	TGTGCCAGCGGCCCCCAGGGGGCCGGCAATCAGCCCCGGCATTTT
TRBJ2-3	TRBV20-1	-	-	CSADRQSDTQYF	TGCAGTGCCGACCGACAATCAGATACGCAGTATTTT
TRBJ2-1	TRBV13	TRBD1	few	CASSLTGQSHNEQFF	TGTGCCAGCAGCTTAACGGGACAGAGCCACAATGAGCAGTTCTTC
TRBJ2-3	TRBV6-2/TRBV6-3	-	-	CASTLGLAGGLSDTQYF	TGTGCCAGCACCTTAGGACTAGCAGGGGGGCTCTCGGATACGCAGTATTTT
TRBJ2-3	TRBV12-3/TRBV12-4	-	few	CASRPVTVSTDTQYF	TGTGCCAGCAGGCCTGTGACAGTTAGCACAGATACGCAGTATTTT
TRBJ2-3	TRBV6-6	-	-	CASARGGVSTDTQYF	TGTGCCAGTGCCCGGGGCGGGGTGAGCACAGATACGCAGTATTTT
TRBJ1-5	TRBV4-3	-	few	CASSQDRSGFRGNQPQHF	TGCGCCAGCAGCCAAGATAGGTCGGGGTTCCGGGGCAATCAGCCCCAGCATTTT
TRBJ2-5	TRBV15	TRBD2	few	CATSRDQVSSGYQETQYF	TGTGCCACCAGCAGAGATCAGGTGTCTAGCGGGTACCAAGAGACCCAGTACTTC
TRBJ2-7	TRBV20-1	TRBD1	-	CSAPGTVSYEQYF	TGCAGTGCCCCTGGGACAGTGTCCTACGAGCAGTACTTC
TRBJ1-4	TRBV20-1	TRBD1	-	CSARLPPDREGEKLFF	TGCAGTGCTAGACTACCCCCGGACAGGGAGGGGGAAAAACTGTTTTTT
TRBJ1-2	TRBV20-1	TRBD1	-	CSAIKGGVGYGYTF	TGTAGTGCTATAAAAGGGGGCGTAGGCTATGGCTACACCTTC
TRBJ1-2	TRBV4-3	-	-	CASSQPNTGGLDGYTF	TGCGCCAGCAGCCAACCTAACACAGGTGGATTGGATGGCTACACCTTC
TRBJ2-3	TRBV11-2	TRBD2	many	CASSSPGLAGISTDTQYF	TGTGCCAGCAGCTCTCCGGGACTAGCGGGGATAAGCACAGATACGCAGTATTTT
TRBJ2-1	TRBV11-2	TRBD2	-	CASSPLVVAGGLNEQFF	TGTGCCAGCAGCCCCCTGGTTGTAGCGGGGGGGCTTAATGAGCAGTTCTTC
TRBJ1-4	TRBV7-2	-	few	CASSLLRGVANEKLFF	TGTGCCAGCAGCCTCCTCAGAGGGGTGGCTAATGAAAAACTGTTTTTT
TRBJ2-3	TRBV24-1	-	few	CATSVDGLTDTQYF	TGTGCCACCAGTGTAGACGGCCTCACAGATACGCAGTATTTT
TRBJ2-6	TRBV24-1	-	few	CATSDTRISGANVLTF	TGTGCCACCAGTGATACCAGGATCTCTGGGGCCAACGTCCTGACTTTC
TRBJ1-4	TRBV9	-	-	CASSDSRDEKLFF	TGTGCCAGCAGCGACTCCAGGGATGAAAAACTGTTTTTT
TRBJ2-5	TRBV7-2	-	few	CASSREGVAETQYF	TGTGCCAGCAGCCGAGAAGGGGTGGCGGAGACCCAGTACTTC
TRBJ1-5	TRBV15	TRBD1	few	CATSSSLGQHNQPQHF	TGTGCCACCAGCAGCAGCTTGGGACAGCACAATCAGCCCCAGCATTTT
TRBJ2-3	TRBV10-3	-	few	CAISGPPDRGKSSTDTQYF	TGTGCCATCAGTGGCCCCCCCGACAGAGGGAAATCTAGCACAGATACGCAGTATTTT
TRBJ1-4	TRBV20-1	-	-	CSALRGEKLFF	TGCAGTGCTCTTAGGGGTGAAAAACTGTTTTTT
TRBJ2-1	TRBV4-1	TRBD1	few	CASSQDYRGQGNEQFF	TGCGCCAGCAGCCAAGATTACAGGGGACAGGGCAATGAGCAGTTCTTC
TRBJ2-6	TRBV27	-	few	CASKDEGTGANVLTF	TGTGCCAGCAAAGACGAGGGGACTGGGGCCAACGTCCTGACTTTC
TRBJ2-4	TRBV5-1	TRBD1	once	CASSLAEGAQNIQYF	TGCGCCAGCAGCTTGGCAGAGGGGGCTCAAAACATTCAGTACTTC
TRBJ1-2	TRBV4-1	TRBD1	few	CASSQDPGTGYMGYTF	TGCGCCAGCAGCCAAGATCCCGGGACAGGGTATATGGGCTACACCTTC
TRBJ2-5	TRBV6-1	-	once	CASSTGSSNSGTQYF	TGTGCCAGCAGTACCGGGTCATCAAATTCTGGGACCCAGTACTTC
TRBJ2-1	TRBV20-1	-	-	CSAAPRGGDYNEQFF	TGCAGTGCGGCGCCCCGAGGGGGGGACTACAATGAGCAGTTCTTC
TRBJ1-2	TRBV4-3	TRBD1	-	CASSQGLTGAYGYTF	TGCGCCAGCAGCCAAGGTTTGACAGGGGCCTATGGCTACACCTTC
TRBJ2-3	TRBV7-6	TRBD2	-	CASSLAGYEDTQYF	TGTGCCAGCAGCCTAGCGGGGTATGAAGATACGCAGTATTTT
TRBJ2-7	TRBV20-1	TRBD2	few	CSASGAGRAYEQYF	TGCAGTGCTTCAGGAGCAGGGAGGGCCTACGAGCAGTACTTC
TRBJ2-3	TRBV7-8	TRBD1	-	CASSPRDRVDTQYF	TGTGCCAGCAGCCCGCGGGACAGGGTTGATACGCAGTATTTT
TRBJ2-7	TRBV20-1	TRBD2	-	CSASKLAGVTYEQYF	TGCAGTGCTAGCAAACTAGCGGGGGTCACCTACGAGCAGTACTTC
TRBJ1-2	TRBV6-6	-	-	CASSYSGREENYGYTF	TGTGCCAGCAGTTACTCCGGCAGGGAGGAGAACTATGGCTACACCTTC
TRBJ2-1	TRBV24-1	-	few	CATSDTPSGRRPAEQFF	TGTGCCACCAGTGACACCCCCAGCGGACGCAGGCCGGCTGAGCAGTTCTTC
TRBJ1-2	TRBV6-5	TRBD1	few	CASSPGQGLGYTF	TGTGCCAGCAGTCCCGGACAGGGGTTAGGCTACACCTTC
TRBJ2-1	TRBV7-9	TRBD2	once	CASSSELAGVGNEQFF	TGTGCCAGCAGCTCAGAACTAGCGGGGGTGGGGAATGAGCAGTTCTTC
TRBJ1-2	TRBV27	-	once	CASSVSTDYGYTF	TGTGCCAGCAGTGTATCCACAGACTATGGCTACACCTTC
TRBJ2-5	TRBV14	-	few	CASSQDQTGVETQYF	TGTGCCAGCAGCCAAGATCAGACTGGTGTTGAGACCCAGTACTTC